This record concerns one T cell receptor (beta chain) sequence. Antigen unknown. This sample was included in a study of T cell repertoires in cytomegalovirus infection. Turning to the study itself: Both recently identified HLA-C-restricted and well-studied HLA-B-restricted CMV epitopes were used in the study.

TCRdb re-called the reads with MiXCR, one entry per CDR3 protein. Of around 570,000 distinct CDR3 sequences in the sample, just under 40% were seen once. This CDR3 region has 13 residues. Germline trimming cut 5 bases from V and 8 bases from J; bases unmatched to any gene: 6. Germline CDR1 reads SGHRS; CDR2 reads YFSETQ. The material sequenced was cultured PBMCs, taken from culture after CMV antigen stimulation. This sequence originates from a human donor in good health (CMV status not recorded). Some clones in this sample may be carry-over from other donors' samples. This sequence joins TRBV5-1 and TRBJ2-1; 8 bases line up with TRBD2. The CDR3 DNA sequence: TGCGCCAGCAGGGTCGGGGGGGGAGATGAGCAGTTCTTC. It yields the protein CASRVGGGDEQFF.